This T cell receptor (beta chain) appears in the sequencing data of a study of T cell changes during pregnancy in multiple sclerosis. The V end lost 5 bases, the J end lost 2 bases, and 12 bases lay between the germline ends. The CDR3 consists of 14 residues. CDR1 and CDR2 from the germline V gene are MNHNS and SASEGT. Libraries were prepared by immunoSEQ multiplex PCR; TCRdb keeps only in-frame clonotypes and omits some of them. The sample gives 75,000 to 95,000 clones, roughly 90% of which show up once; about 0.9% is in the top ten. This chain connects TRBV6-1 to TRBJ2-5; possible D gene TRBD2, 6 bases. This clonotype was obtained from a female donor in good health, enrolled as a control in a pregnancy study. Sequenced material: peripheral blood, taken in the first trimester of pregnancy. The CDR3 loop reads CASSPGGQQETQYF. The CDR3 DNA reads TGTGCCAGCAGTCCAGGAGGGCAGCAAGAGACCCAGTACTTC.